The text below deals with one T cell receptor beta chain. Generated by immunoSEQ multiplex PCR, the TCRdb table keeps only in-frame clones and is missing some. The data show more than 110,000 clones, approximately 87% seen once. This entry is derived from a study of blood T cell repertoires in COVID-19. Study at large: PBMCs, B-cell-depleted T cells, or T cells provided the cDNA or gDNA that made up the material.

Germline V gene lookup returns CDR1 MDHEN and CDR2 SYDVKM. CDR3 size: 16 residues. Unmatched junction bases numbered 4, after V lost 4 bases and J lost 0 bases. The sample taken for sequencing was peripheral blood. V is TRBV28 and J is TRBJ2-7; 12 positions match TRBD1. The sequence was collected from a woman aged 35 to 49 with acute or convalescent COVID-19. The CDR3 is CASSSSGQGASYEQYF. The CDR3 bases are TGTGCCAGCAGTTCCTCGGGACAGGGGGCCTCCTACGAGCAGTACTTC.